This TCR beta chain is drawn from a study of beta chain features in type 1 diabetes (dated by TCRdb to the late 2010s). The study in broad terms: Patients and healthy donors did not differ in mean age, gender distribution, total cell number or subset yield. A total of 85 million to 140 million sorted cells were examined across all samples, and a strong correlation was observed between cell number per subset and RNA yield. In the study, recently diagnosed type 1 diabetes patients and matched healthy donors were compared on the TCRB repertoires of their sorted circulating CD4+ T cell subsets. Naive and central memory subsets were obtained from all 30 or so donors, but regulatory and stem cell-like memory subsets were isolated from only 8 patients and roughly eight healthy donors. The study at large found these results: At VDJ recombination sites, type 1 diabetes patients had fewer insertions and more deleted nucleotides, which implies abnormalities in thymic rearrangement. Shorter templates might have been favored by PCR, but patient and control samples were amplified and corrected together, so both groups would have been affected equally by any skew. Because the HLA sub-analyses included only small numbers of individuals, any influence of HLA type on TCRB rearrangement was left unresolved. Naive, central memory and regulatory TCRB repertoires appeared more similar among patients than among healthy donors. A moderate but significant shortening of TCRB CDR3 length was observed in type 1 diabetes patients in all four CD4+ subsets. Because cDNA was sequenced instead of genomic DNA, activated cells with high expression could be over-represented, although the groups did not differ in activation or CD3 levels.

The CDR3 sequence holds 14 residues, the cysteine and phenylalanine included. The CDR3 DNA has 42 bases and is translated from base 1. According to the germline V gene, CDR1 reads SQVTM and CDR2 reads ANQGSEA. The junction shows trimming of 7 bases on V and 5 bases on J, plus 17 bases between the germline ends. Each donor gave one peripheral blood draw, averaging roughly 100 mL, which was collected into heparinised tubes. Using a panel that included CD45RO, CCR7, CD25, CD127, CD95 and CD27, naive, central memory, regulatory and stem cell-like memory CD4+ T cells were sorted on a BD FACSAria II. Every sorted population had a purity above 95%. Right away, PBMCs were isolated by Lymphoprep density gradient centrifugation and were stained directly, with no culture step. To minimize batch effects, samples were stained and sorted in pairs, one healthy donor with one patient per experiment. The entire isolated RNA was reverse transcribed using the High Capacity cDNA Reverse Transcription Kit, and thus expressed TCRB transcripts were sequenced. Deep immunoSEQ sequencing was applied to naive, central memory and regulatory T cell samples, giving an average of roughly 3.5 million total reads per sample. Sorted cells were lysed in RLT buffer and RNA was extracted with DNase-treated RNeasy Micro or Mini kits, depending on cell number. To prevent cross-contamination, every cell subset was processed on its own, while patient and healthy donor samples were processed together. The immunoSEQ multiplex PCR was used to amplify TCRB sequences from cDNA, generating 87-bp fragments that spanned the CDR3 region. Sequencing of the amplicons was done on the Illumina HiSeq platform. In the original analysis: PCR bias was computationally corrected using synthetic template baselines, reads within Hamming distance 2 were collapsed, and singletons that could not be merged were discarded. Reads were aligned against IMGT to assign V, D and J genes, CDR3 length and insertions or deletions at six rearrangement sites. Within each subset, clonotype counts were normalized to sorted cell number, after which true diversity and Gini coefficients were computed with the tcR R package. Repertoire sharing was quantified using the overlap coefficient calculated on TCRB nucleotide sequences. Out-of-frame TCRB sequences from naive cells were analyzed to stand in for the pre-selection repertoire. Held by TCRdb, this immuneACCESS table contains in-frame sequences only and omits some clones. Under half of the omission traces to an unresolved V gene where checked; the cause of the rest is unknown. V and J calls and clone size are as listed in that table; D and trimming were resolved from the DNA. The sample table shows under 950,000 clones, and 15% to 20% are seen once. 0.023% of the sample rests with the top ten.

There are a few counts of this clone. The antigen it binds to is not known. No much larger clone is present one base from it, and per-base qualities are unavailable. The clonotype originates from a woman aged 18-29 years in good health. The sequencing sample was made of naive CD4+ T cells from blood. The sample's cell subset or site label, in plain terms: true naive CD4+ T cells. The rearrangement joined TRBV29-1 to TRBJ1-4; the best D guess is TRBD1, with 5 bases matching. The nucleotide sequence reads as follows: TGCAGCGCCCGAATCGGGGCCGGGAATGAAAAACTGTTTTTT. This gives the protein CSARIGAGNEKLFF.